These T cell receptor beta chains were read from a single sample in a study of shared T cell receptors in the human thymus. Profiled with immunoSEQ multiplex PCR; TCRdb holds only in-frame clones, not every one. This sample has roughly 410,000 clones, with 85% to 95% found just once. Sequenced input: thymocytes. These receptors all stem from a human donor. The CDR3 runs from the conserved cysteine through the conserved F or W. The D gene is left open where the match is weak. Not every row has a clone size; where given, it reads once, few, many or a size class.

>NA|TRBV15|NA|TRBJ1-5
TGTGCCACCAGCAGAGATGTGTATGGGGCAGACCCGGGGGAGCCCCAGCATTTT
CATSRDVYGADPGEPQHF
>NA|TRBV27|NA|TRBJ1-5
TGTGCCAGCAGTTCGACTCAGGGGACCATCAATCAGCCCCAGCATTTT
CASSSTQGTINQPQHF
>NA|TRBV7-9|NA|TRBJ2-3
TGTGCCAGCAGCTTCCCCGGGACACACACAGATACGCAGTATTTT
CASSFPGTHTDTQYF
>NA|TRBV30|NA|TRBJ1-6
TGTGCCTGGAAACGGACAGTCTATAATTCACCCCTCCACTTT
CAWKRTVYNSPLHF
>NA|TRBV19|NA|TRBJ1-5
TGTGCCGTGGGGCGGGGTCTGTTTATCAATCAGCCCCAGCATTTT
CAVGRGLFINQPQHF
>NA|TRBV7-4|TRBD1|TRBJ2-7
TGTGCCAGCAGCTCCGGACAGGGCAACTACGAGCAGTACTTC
CASSSGQGNYEQYF
>NA|TRBV4-2|NA|TRBJ1-1
TGTGCCAGCAGCCACTCTCCAAACCCCGGGTCCCTAAACACTGAAGCTTTCTTT
CASSHSPNPGSLNTEAFF
>NA|TRBV15|NA|TRBJ2-1
TGTGCCACCAGCAGAAAAGAACCGGGGGACTACAATGAGCAGTTCTTC
CATSRKEPGDYNEQFF
>NA|TRBV28|NA|TRBJ2-5
TGTGCCAGCAGTTTAAGCGCTGTGGCTCAAGAGACCCAGTACTTC
CASSLSAVAQETQYF
>few|TRBV19|NA|TRBJ1-2
TGTGCCAGTAGTACGGGGAAAAACTATGGCTACACCTTC
CASSTGKNYGYTF
>NA|TRBV5-1|NA|TRBJ1-1
TGCGCCAGCAGCGTGAACTTAACGGGTGGGACTGAAGCTTTCTTT
CASSVNLTGGTEAFF
>once|TRBV28|NA|TRBJ2-7
TGTGCCAGCAGTTTTACAGGGGAGGGTTACGAGCAGTACTTC
CASSFTGEGYEQYF
>NA|TRBV18|NA|TRBJ1-1
TGTGCCAGCTCACCAAAAACGTCGGCTGAAGCTTTCTTT
CASSPKTSAEAFF
>NA|TRBV5-1|TRBD2|TRBJ2-2
TGCGCCAGCAGCCCGCCACGCAGCGGGAGTGGGTCCGGGGAGCTGTTTTTT
CASSPPRSGSGSGELFF
>NA|TRBV5-4|TRBD1|TRBJ2-3
TGTGCCAGCAGCTTGGGACAGGGGCCAGATACGCAGTATTTT
CASSLGQGPDTQYF
>NA|TRBV7-2|NA|TRBJ2-3
TGTGCCAGCAGCTTAGTAGCAGGGCGAACAGATACGCAGTATTTT
CASSLVAGRTDTQYF
>NA|TRBV6-1|NA|TRBJ2-3
TGTGCCAGCAGTACGGGGGGCTCGGGCACAGATACGCAGTATTTT
CASSTGGSGTDTQYF
>NA|TRBV19|NA|TRBJ2-1
TGTGCCAGTATCGATACTAGAGCGGGCTCTTACAATGAGCAGTTCTTC
CASIDTRAGSYNEQFF
>NA|TRBV5-4|NA|TRBJ2-1
TGTGCCAGCAGCCTTGGAAAGGGACGGTGTAGGTGGACATCCTACAATGAGCAGTTCTTC
CASSLGKGRCRWTSYNEQFF
>NA|TRBV6-5|NA|TRBJ1-1
TGTGCCCACGGGGGACACGCACGCCCCACTGAAGCTTTCTTT
CAHGGHARPTEAFF
>NA|TRBV14|TRBD2|TRBJ2-3
TGTGCCAGCAGCCGGGGGACTAGCGGGAGGGGAAGATTAAACACAGATACGCAGTATTTT
CASSRGTSGRGRLNTDTQYF
>NA|TRBV25-1|TRBD2|TRBJ2-1
TGTGCCAGCAGTGAATCCGGGCGGGAGATCAGCTCCTACAATGAGCAGTTCTTC
CASSESGREISSYNEQFF
>NA|TRBV18|NA|TRBJ2-4
TGTGCCAGCTCACCGATAAGGACGTTAATGGCCAAAAACATTCAGTACTTC
CASSPIRTLMAKNIQYF
>NA|TRBV7-2|TRBD1|TRBJ1-1
TGTGCCAGCAGCTTAGTGGGACAGAGTGAGAACACTGAAGCTTTCTTT
CASSLVGQSENTEAFF
>NA|TRBV18|TRBD1|TRBJ1-5
TGTGCCAGCTCCCAACGGATAGCAGGGGGGAGCAATCAGCCCCAGCATTTT
CASSQRIAGGSNQPQHF
>NA|TRBV5-6|TRBD2|TRBJ2-1
TGTGCCAGCAGCTTGCTTAGCGGGCCCCCAGATGTTGAGCAGTTCTTC
CASSLLSGPPDVEQFF
>NA|TRBV30|NA|TRBJ2-7
TGTGCCTGGAGTGTACCAGCCGCCTACGAGCAGTACTTC
CAWSVPAAYEQYF
>once|TRBV15|NA|TRBJ2-3
TGTGCCACCAGCAGCGGCCCCCTAGCGCCTAGCACAGATACGCAGTATTTT
CATSSGPLAPSTDTQYF
>NA|TRBV7-6|TRBD2|TRBJ2-7
TGTGCCAGCAGCTTAGATGGACTAGCGGGAGCAGGCCTCTACGAGCAGTACTTC
CASSLDGLAGAGLYEQYF
>NA|TRBV28|TRBD2|TRBJ2-7
TGTGCCAGCAGCACCGGGACTAGGGGCTACGAGCAGTACTTC
CASSTGTRGYEQYF
>once|TRBV4-1|TRBD2|TRBJ2-3
TGCGCCAGCAGCTTGGGACTAGCGGGAGGGCTCGCAGATACGCAGTATTTT
CASSLGLAGGLADTQYF
>NA|TRBV7-2|TRBD2|TRBJ2-7
TGTGCCAGCAGCCTACGAACTAGCGGGATACACCTCTCCTACGAGCAGTACTTC
CASSLRTSGIHLSYEQYF
>NA|TRBV7-7|TRBD1|TRBJ2-7
TGTGCCAGCAGCTTAGGCCGGGACAGGGACTACGAGCAGTACTTC
CASSLGRDRDYEQYF
>NA|TRBV28|NA|TRBJ2-7
TGTGCCAGCAGTCCCTCGGGGACTTTTCACGAGCAGTACTTC
CASSPSGTFHEQYF
>NA|TRBV27|NA|TRBJ2-1
TGTGCCAGCAGTGGGGACTTGGACAATGAGCAGTTCTTC
CASSGDLDNEQFF
>NA|TRBV7-7|NA|TRBJ2-2
TGTGCTAGCAGCCCCTCGGGCAGGAACACCGGGGAGCTGTTTTTT
CASSPSGRNTGELFF
>NA|TRBV7-9|TRBD1|TRBJ2-7
TGTGCCAGCAGCCAGGGACAGTCCTACGAGCAGTACTTC
CASSQGQSYEQYF
>NA|TRBV30|NA|TRBJ1-1
TGTGCCTGGAACCGCCACAGGGCGGACACTGAAGCTTTCTTT
CAWNRHRADTEAFF
>NA|TRBV30|NA|TRBJ1-3
TGTGCCTGGAGTACCCCTCGACTCAAAAGCTCTGGAAACACCATATATTTT
CAWSTPRLKSSGNTIYF